The entry below gives a single TCR beta chain sequence along with its context. Data came from immunoSEQ multiplex PCR; TCRdb stores just in-frame clones and leaves some out. The repertoire holds tens of thousands of clones, with about 85% as singletons. The time point: after neoadjuvant nivolumab, at surgical resection. Patients had HPV-negative, locally advanced oral cavity squamous cell carcinoma. PBMCs were not maintained or expanded in culture before analysis. The data derive from a study of neoadjuvant anti-PD-1 for oral cavity cancer. Looking at the study overall: Around day 43, patients without progression received a fourth nivolumab dose before surgery.

Trimming shortened V by 9 bases and J by 0 bases, and 15 bases separated the two germline ends. This CDR3 is built from 15 residues. The V gene's germline CDR1 is LNHDA and CDR2 SQIVND (reference sequence). This chain connects TRBV19 to TRBJ2-1, with a weak D call TRBD2 (6 bases). The origin of this receptor is a person aged 35-79 years with oral cavity squamous cell carcinoma. This material consisted of PBMCs, taken after nivolumab (anti-PD-1) treatment. The CDR3 coding sequence is TGTGCCAGCATAGCTGGGGGGAGCTCCTACAATGAGCAGTTCTTC. This encodes CASIAGGSSYNEQFF.